This T cell receptor beta chain was documented in a study of blood T cell repertoires in COVID-19. Study-wide context: The samples span acute and convalescent COVID-19 from the United States, Italy and Spain.

As processed by the authors: Cell counts per sample came from amplifying reference gene primers. Some clones are missing from TCRdb's copy, which holds only in-frame ones; the method was immunoSEQ multiplex PCR. The V and J calls and clone size are taken from that table; D and trimming were inferred from the DNA. The profile shows roughly 49,000 clones, roughly two thirds of them singletons. This CDR3 spans 16 amino acids. The J segment lost 5 bases and the V segment lost 0 bases, leaving 4 bases of the junction unmatched. CDR1 SGHRS and CDR2 YFSETQ come from the germline V gene. By sample share, this clone is medium-sized.

The sequenced sample was peripheral blood. This receptor was identified in a woman aged 70-85 years with acute or convalescent COVID-19. The chain employs TRBV5-1 and TRBJ1-6; 8 bases agree with TRBD1. CDR3 amino acids: CASSLAQGAHNSPLHF. The CDR3 DNA is TGCGCCAGCAGCTTGGCTCAGGGGGCTCATAATTCACCCCTCCACTTT.